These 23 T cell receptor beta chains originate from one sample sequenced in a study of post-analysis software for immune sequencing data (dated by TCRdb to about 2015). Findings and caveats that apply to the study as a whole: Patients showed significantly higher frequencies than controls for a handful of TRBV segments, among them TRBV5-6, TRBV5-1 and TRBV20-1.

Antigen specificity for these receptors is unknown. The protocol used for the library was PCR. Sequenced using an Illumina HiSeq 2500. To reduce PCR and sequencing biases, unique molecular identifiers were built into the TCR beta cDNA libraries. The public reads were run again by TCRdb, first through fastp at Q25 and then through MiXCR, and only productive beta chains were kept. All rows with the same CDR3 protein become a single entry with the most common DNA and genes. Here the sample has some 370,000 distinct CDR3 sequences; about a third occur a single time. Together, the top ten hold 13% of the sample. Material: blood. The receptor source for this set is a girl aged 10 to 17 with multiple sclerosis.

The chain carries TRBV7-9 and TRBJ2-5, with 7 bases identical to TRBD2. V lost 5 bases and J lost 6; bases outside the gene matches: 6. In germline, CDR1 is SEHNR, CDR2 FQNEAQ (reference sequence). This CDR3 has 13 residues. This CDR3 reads CASSGLVEKTQYF. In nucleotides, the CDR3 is TGTGCCAGCAGCGGACTAGTCGAGAAGACCCAGTACTTC.

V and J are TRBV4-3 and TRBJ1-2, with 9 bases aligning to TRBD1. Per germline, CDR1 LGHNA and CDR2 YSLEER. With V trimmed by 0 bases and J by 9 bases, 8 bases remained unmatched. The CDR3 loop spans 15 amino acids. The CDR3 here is CASSQDWGTGYRYTF. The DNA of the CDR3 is TGCGCCAGCAGCCAAGATTGGGGGACAGGGTATCGCTACACCTTC.

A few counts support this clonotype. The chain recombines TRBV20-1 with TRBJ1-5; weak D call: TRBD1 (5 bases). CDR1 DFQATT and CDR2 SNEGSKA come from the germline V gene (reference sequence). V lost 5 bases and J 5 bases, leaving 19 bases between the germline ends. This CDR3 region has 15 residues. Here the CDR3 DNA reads TGCAGTGCTCTACCTGGGGGGGGAGGAGATCAGCCCCAGCATTTT. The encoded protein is CSALPGGGGDQPQHF.

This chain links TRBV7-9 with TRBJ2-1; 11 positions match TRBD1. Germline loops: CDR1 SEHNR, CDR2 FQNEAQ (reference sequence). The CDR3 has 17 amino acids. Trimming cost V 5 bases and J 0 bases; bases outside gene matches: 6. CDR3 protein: CASSPRTGGRSYNEQFF. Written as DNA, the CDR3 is TGTGCCAGCAGCCCTCGGACAGGGGGCCGCTCCTACAATGAGCAGTTCTTC. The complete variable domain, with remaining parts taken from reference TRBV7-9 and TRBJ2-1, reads DTGVSQNPRHKITKRGQNVTFRCDPISEHNRLYWYRQTLGQGPEFLTYFQNEAQLEKSRLLSDRFSAERPKGSFSTLEIQRTEQGDSAMYLCASSPRTGGRSYNEQFFGPGTRLTVL.

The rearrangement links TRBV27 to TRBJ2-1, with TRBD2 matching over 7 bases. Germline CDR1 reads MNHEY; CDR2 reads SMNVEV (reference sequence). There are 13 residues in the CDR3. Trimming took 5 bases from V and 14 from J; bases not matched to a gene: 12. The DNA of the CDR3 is TGTGCCAGCAGTCCGGGACTACCGTTAGGGGAGTTCTTC. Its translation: CASSPGLPLGEFF.

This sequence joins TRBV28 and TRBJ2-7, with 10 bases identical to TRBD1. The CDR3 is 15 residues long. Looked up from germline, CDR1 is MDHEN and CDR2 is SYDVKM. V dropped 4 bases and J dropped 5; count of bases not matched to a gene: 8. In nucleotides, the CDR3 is TGTGCCAGCAGTTCCTCGGACAGGGGGTTCCACGAGCAGTACTTC. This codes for CASSSSDRGFHEQYF.

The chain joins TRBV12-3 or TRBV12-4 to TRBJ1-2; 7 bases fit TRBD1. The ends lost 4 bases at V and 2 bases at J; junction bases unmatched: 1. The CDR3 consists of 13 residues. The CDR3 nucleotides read TGTGCCAGCAGTTCGGACAGGAACTATGGCTACACCTTC. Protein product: CASSSDRNYGYTF.

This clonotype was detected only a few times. The CDR3 spells CASSSGQPINYGYTF. The CDR3 region has the DNA TGTGCCAGCAGCTCTGGACAGCCGATTAACTATGGCTACACCTTC. The chain carries TRBV7-2 and TRBJ1-2, with TRBD1 as a possible D gene (6 bases). With 4 bases removed from V and 1 base from J, the gap between germline ends came to 13 bases. This CDR3 has 15 amino acids. CDR1 is SGHTA, CDR2 FQGNSA, per germline.

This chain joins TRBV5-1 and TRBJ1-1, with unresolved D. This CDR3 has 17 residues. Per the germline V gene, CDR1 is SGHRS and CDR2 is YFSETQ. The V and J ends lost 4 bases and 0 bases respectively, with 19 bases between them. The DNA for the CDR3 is TGCGCCAGCAGCCCTTCTTCTGGACGGCATATGAACACTGAAGCTTTCTTT. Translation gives CASSPSSGRHMNTEAFF.

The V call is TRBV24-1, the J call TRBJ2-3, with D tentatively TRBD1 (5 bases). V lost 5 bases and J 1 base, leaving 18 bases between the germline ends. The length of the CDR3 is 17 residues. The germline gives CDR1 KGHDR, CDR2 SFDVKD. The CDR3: CATSVFDGHNRTDTQYF. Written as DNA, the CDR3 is TGTGCCACCAGTGTCTTCGACGGACACAACCGCACAGATACGCAGTATTTT.

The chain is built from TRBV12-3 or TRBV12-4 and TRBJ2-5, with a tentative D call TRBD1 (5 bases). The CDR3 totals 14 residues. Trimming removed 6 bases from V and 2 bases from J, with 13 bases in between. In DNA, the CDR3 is TGTGCCAGCAGCCCGACAGCCCCTCAAGAGACCCAGTACTTC. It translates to CASSPTAPQETQYF.

CDR3 coding DNA: TGTGCCAGCACCGGGTCCTCACAGGGAGGTACATCCTATGGCTACACCTTC. Translation: CASTGSSQGGTSYGYTF. The genes are TRBV6-1 and TRBJ1-2; a possible D gene is TRBD1 (6 bases). The CDR3 is 17 residues long. The germline CDR1 and CDR2 sequences are MNHNS and SASEGT. Trimming cost V 7 bases and J 4 bases, with 25 bases left between them.

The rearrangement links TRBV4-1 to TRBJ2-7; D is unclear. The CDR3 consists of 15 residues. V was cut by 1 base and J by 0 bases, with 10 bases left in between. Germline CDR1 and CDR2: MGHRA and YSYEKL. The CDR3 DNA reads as TGCGCCAGCAGCCAAGGCACGAGGAGCTCCTACGAGCAGTACTTC. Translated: CASSQGTRSSYEQYF.

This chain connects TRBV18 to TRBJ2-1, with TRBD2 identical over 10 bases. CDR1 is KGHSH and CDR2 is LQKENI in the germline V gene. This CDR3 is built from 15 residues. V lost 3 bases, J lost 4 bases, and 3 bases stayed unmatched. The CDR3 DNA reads TGTGCCAGCTCACCGCTAGCGGGGGATTACAATGAGCAGTTCTTC. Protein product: CASSPLAGDYNEQFF.

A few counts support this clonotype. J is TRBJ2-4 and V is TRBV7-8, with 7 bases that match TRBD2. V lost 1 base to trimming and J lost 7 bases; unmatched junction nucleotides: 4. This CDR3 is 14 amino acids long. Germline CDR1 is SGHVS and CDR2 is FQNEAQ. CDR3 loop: CASSLGLGRNIQYF. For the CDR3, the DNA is TGTGCCAGCAGCTTAGGCCTCGGGAGGAACATTCAGTACTTC.

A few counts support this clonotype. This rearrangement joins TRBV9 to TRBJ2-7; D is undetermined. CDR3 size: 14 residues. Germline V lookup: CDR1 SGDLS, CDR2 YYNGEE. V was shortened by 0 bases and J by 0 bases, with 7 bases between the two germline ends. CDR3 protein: CASSVGTDSYEQYF. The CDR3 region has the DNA TGTGCCAGCAGCGTAGGGACGGACTCCTACGAGCAGTACTTC.

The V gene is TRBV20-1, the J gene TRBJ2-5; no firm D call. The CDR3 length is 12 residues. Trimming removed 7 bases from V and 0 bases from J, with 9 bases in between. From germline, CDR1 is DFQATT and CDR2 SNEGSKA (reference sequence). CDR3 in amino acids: CSGVQYQETQYF. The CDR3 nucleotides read TGCAGTGGTGTTCAGTACCAAGAGACCCAGTACTTC.

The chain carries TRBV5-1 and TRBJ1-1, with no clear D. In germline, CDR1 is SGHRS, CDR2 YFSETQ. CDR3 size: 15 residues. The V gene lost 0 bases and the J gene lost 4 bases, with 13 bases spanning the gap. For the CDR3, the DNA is TGCGCCAGCAGCTTGGAGGTGAAGTGGCGCACTGAAGCTTTCTTT. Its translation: CASSLEVKWRTEAFF. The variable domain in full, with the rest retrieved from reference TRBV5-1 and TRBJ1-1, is KAGVTQTPRYLIKTRGQQVTLSCSPISGHRSVSWYQQTPGQGLQFLFEYFSETQRNKGNFPGRFSGRQFSNSRSEMNVSTLELGDSALYLCASSLEVKWRTEAFFGQGTRLTVV.

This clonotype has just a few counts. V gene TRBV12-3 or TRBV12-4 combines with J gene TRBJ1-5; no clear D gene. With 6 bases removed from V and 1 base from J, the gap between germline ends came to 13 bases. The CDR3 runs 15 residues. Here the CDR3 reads CASSRTGKSNQPQHF. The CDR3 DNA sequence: TGTGCCAGCAGCCGGACGGGAAAGAGCAATCAGCCCCAGCATTTT.

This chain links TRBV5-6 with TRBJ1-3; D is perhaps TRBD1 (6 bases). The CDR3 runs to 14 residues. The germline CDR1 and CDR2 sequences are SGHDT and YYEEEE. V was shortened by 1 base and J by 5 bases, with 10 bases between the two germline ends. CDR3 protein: CASSLTGSRNTIYF. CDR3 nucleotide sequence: TGTGCCAGCAGCTTGACAGGGAGCAGAAACACCATATATTTT.

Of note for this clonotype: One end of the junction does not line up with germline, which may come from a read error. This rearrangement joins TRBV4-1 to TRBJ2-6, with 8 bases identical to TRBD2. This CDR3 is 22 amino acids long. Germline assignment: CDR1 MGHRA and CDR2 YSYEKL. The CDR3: CASGQGKLSGGLLSSGANVLTF. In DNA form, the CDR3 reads TGCGCCAGCGGCCAAGGCAAGTTGAGCGGGGGACTCCTGAGCTCTGGGGCCAACGTCCTGACTTTC.

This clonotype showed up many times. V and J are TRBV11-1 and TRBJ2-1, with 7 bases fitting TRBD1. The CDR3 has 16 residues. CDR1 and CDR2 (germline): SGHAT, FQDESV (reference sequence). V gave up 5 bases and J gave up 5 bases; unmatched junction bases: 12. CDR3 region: CASSPRDRRTHNEQFF. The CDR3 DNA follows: TGTGCCAGCAGCCCCAGGGACAGACGGACACACAATGAGCAGTTCTTC.

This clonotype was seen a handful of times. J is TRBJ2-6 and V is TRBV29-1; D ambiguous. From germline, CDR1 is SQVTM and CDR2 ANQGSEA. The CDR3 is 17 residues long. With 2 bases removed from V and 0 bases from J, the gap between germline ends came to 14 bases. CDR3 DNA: TGCAGCGTTGAAATATTCGATTCCTTCTCTGGGGCCAACGTCCTGACTTTC. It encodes CSVEIFDSFSGANVLTF.